This T cell receptor (beta chain) was recovered during a study of T cells after yellow fever vaccination. Study-level points and caveats: Clones that expanded after primary vaccination mostly reappeared after the booster (roughly 95% CD4, about 89% CD8). A limited proportion of clonotypes was detected within both the CD4 and CD8 compartments. It was a weaker secondary response, yet one that peaked faster, at day 5 versus 15.

In its sample, this clonotype was seen a few times. The antigen is not known. This CDR3 comprises 16 residues. With V trimmed by 5 bases and J by 3 bases, 10 bases remained unmatched. Germline-derived CDR1 and CDR2 are DFQATT and SNEGSKA (reference sequence). The TCR cDNA carried a universal primer site and UMIs from 5'RACE template switching. TCRdb independently ran MiXCR on the 5' RACE reads; one entry per CDR3 protein. This repertoire shows nearly 300,000 distinct CDR3 sequences, under 9% found once; its top ten account for around 3.5%. The chain couples TRBV20-1 to TRBJ1-4; the match to TRBD1 covers 9 bases. The receptor comes from a man aged 18 to 29 who received the YFV17D yellow fever vaccine. The source material was CD4+ T cells sorted from PBMCs, sampled 5 days after the yellow fever booster vaccination. Written as DNA, the CDR3 is TGCAGTGCTTTCCCGGGACAGGGTCTATCTAATGAAAAACTGTTTTTT. Its translation: CSAFPGQGLSNEKLFF.